The sequence of this T cell receptor (beta chain) was determined in a study of blood T cell repertoires in COVID-19. In the study overall: There were acute and convalescent COVID-19 samples, and they came from the United States, Italy and Spain. Sample material is recorded as cDNA or gDNA derived from T cells, B-cell-depleted T cells, or PBMCs.

This CDR3 contains 14 residues. With 4 bases removed from V and 5 bases from J, the gap between germline ends came to 14 bases. Looked up from germline, CDR1 is LNHDA and CDR2 is SQIVND (reference sequence). Study processing details: Amplification of reference gene primers provided the estimated nucleated cell counts. Libraries were prepared by immunoSEQ multiplex PCR; TCRdb keeps only in-frame clonotypes and omits some of them. That table is the source of V, J and clone size, and D and trimming were worked out from the DNA. The table includes under 130,000 clones, approximately 76% detected once. This chain links TRBV19 with TRBJ2-5; tentative D call: TRBD2 (6 bases). The source is a woman aged 70-85 years with acute or convalescent COVID-19. Material for sequencing was peripheral blood. The CDR3 nucleotides are TGTGCCAGTAGTAAACCGGGACTCATGGAGACCCAGTACTTC. Its protein is CASSKPGLMETQYF.